The entry below describes one T cell receptor beta chain. Its antigen is still unknown. The record originates from a study of shared clonotypes between healthy human individuals. Broader study findings: Blood alone was sampled, and tissue repertoires likely differ. Represented diversity, genetic and exposure-history alike, was limited by few donors.

The naive CD8 population came from CD45RO-negative cells selected for CCR7, without terminally differentiated effector memory CD45RA+ cells. The V gene lost 4 bases and the J gene lost 3 bases, with 15 bases spanning the gap. CDR1 and CDR2 (germline): SEHNR, FQNEAQ (reference sequence). This CDR3 is built from 16 residues. The repertoire was sequenced with immunoSEQ multiplex PCR; TCRdb's copy has only in-frame clones and lacks some. The sample consists of under 1 million clones, roughly 92% of them appearing once. The rearrangement joins TRBV7-9 to TRBJ1-4; D is unresolved. Sequenced input: naive CD8+ T cells sorted from blood. The sequence came from a man aged 25 to 40 in good health. The CDR3 reads CASSYDFGLANEKLFF. Written as DNA, the CDR3 is TGTGCCAGCAGCTACGACTTCGGGTTGGCTAATGAAAAACTGTTTTTT. Combining the CDR3 with reference TRBV7-9 and TRBJ1-4 gives the whole variable domain DTGVSQNPRHKITKRGQNVTFRCDPISEHNRLYWYRQTLGQGPEFLTYFQNEAQLEKSRLLSDRFSAERPKGSFSTLEIQRTEQGDSAMYLCASSYDFGLANEKLFFGSGTQLSVL.